This T cell receptor beta chain was sequenced for a study of shared clonotypes between healthy human individuals (dated by TCRdb to 2018 to 2020). About the full investigation: The cohort included three men and a couple of women between 18 and 49 years of age. Each donor's leukapheresis produced roughly between about 0.85 and 10 billion PBMCs. Blood TCR repertoires of about 5 healthy adults were deeply sequenced to estimate repertoire size and the extent of clonotype sharing between individuals. Per donor, three plates each were used for CD4 naive and CD4 memory, two for CD8 naive, and one for CD8 memory. To increase sequencing depth and limit assay-specific biases, different laboratories used diverse techniques to prepare libraries and sequence TCR repertoires.

Using the deep immunoSEQ assay, multiplex PCR amplified TCR CDR3 regions from genomic DNA. For each cell subset, the extracted genomic DNA was distributed evenly across all wells of several immunoSEQ 96-well plates, and each plate served as one replicate. Each replicate PCR for sorted subsets received roughly 0.2 ug genomic DNA, equal to about 30,000 T cell genomes. Purified libraries were measured with a Qubit 3.0 fluorometer, size-checked on a Bioanalyzer 2100, and measured again with the KAPA Library Quantification kit. Each immunoSEQ 96-well plate was sequenced on its own single-read 150-cycle Illumina NextSeq 550 flow cell. The study's processing was this. The immunoSEQ output contained only junctional sequences without quality scores, so filtering could not match that applied to full-length reads. To assign V/J genes and CDR3, sequences were annotated using PyIR, a Python wrapper for IgBLAST v1.9, with IMGT germline references. Reads were filtered out if the reads had weak V/J assignments (E-value above 1e-6), no CDR3, stop codons, out-of-frame junctions, or ambiguous translated residues. V3J clonotypes were defined as sequences sharing an identical inferred V gene, J gene, and CDR3 amino acid sequence. The percentage overlap between two repertoires was calculated by dividing the number of shared unique clonotypes by the size of the smaller repertoire. Repertoire richness was assessed with RTK rarefaction, the Chao1 estimator, and Recon v2.1 estimates of unobserved clonotypes. For all TCRbeta clonotypes obtained by the gDNA method from four donors, generation probabilities were computed with OLGA. In TCRdb, the immuneACCESS table is reduced to in-frame sequences with V and J assigned. These tables do not hold every clone; where another copy was compared, an unresolved V gene accounts for under half, and the others remain unexplained. V and J calls and clone size are given by that table; D and trimming were obtained from the DNA. Here the sample has some 660,000 clones; roughly 72% occur a single time. The ten largest clones capture 1.5% to 2% of the sample.

Results the study describes overall, beyond this receptor: Naive subsets generally had larger estimated clonotype richness than memory subsets did. When several donors were compared, the shared fraction of clonotypes was about 5% for naive CD4, about 4% for naive CD8, 2% to 2.5% for memory CD4, and 0.4% for memory CD8. Incomplete sequencing was indicated by rarefaction of sorted-subset datasets, despite the large sequencing depth. Because the study included only a small number of donors, the genetic and exposure-history diversity represented was limited. Pairwise subsampling led to the expectation that sequencing depth would affect the degree of clonotype sharing among donors. Compared with non-shared clonotypes, the clonotypes found in all four sorted-subset donors had higher generation probabilities. Sampling was restricted to blood, and TCR repertoires in tissues likely differ from the TCR repertoires found in blood.

On this clone: Its cognate antigen has yet to be identified. No much larger clone is present one base from it, and per-base qualities are unavailable.

The CDR3 runs 15 amino acids, cysteine and phenylalanine included. The sequence is cut down to CDR3 DNA, 45 bases in frame from base 1. According to the germline V gene, CDR1 reads MGHRA and CDR2 reads YSYEKL. V lost 1 base and J lost 4 bases; the stretch between them is 11 bases long. The donors were healthy, HIV-negative adults who had no recently reported acute infections or vaccinations. Every donor was a Caucasian adult residing in Nashville, Tennessee, USA. CD4+ T cells were enriched through magnetic negative selection, after which naive cells were positively selected on CD45RA and the remaining negative fraction served as the memory subset. Blood was obtained by leukapheresis, after which PBMCs were separated by Ficoll-Histopaque density gradient centrifugation and cryopreserved in liquid nitrogen vapor phase. Analytical flow cytometry was used to check the purity and quantity of each magnetically sorted T cell population. Genomic DNA was isolated from each sorted fraction and quantified by UV absorbance on a Nanodrop 2000c.

The clonotype was recovered from a woman aged 25 to 39 in good health. Specimen: memory CD4+ T cells sorted from blood. This specimen's cell subset or site label, per the study, means: CD45RA-negative fraction. The sequence joins TRBV4-1 to TRBJ2-1; no D gene call is confident. The CDR3 region: CASSQAPVLYNEQFF. The DNA reads TGCGCCAGCAGCCAAGCCCCGGTCCTTTACAATGAGCAGTTCTTC.